A single sample gave rise to the 12 T cell receptor beta chains below, sequenced in a study of low-dose radiotherapy and immunotherapy resistance in tumors. Covering alpha and beta chains, TRAV- and TRBV-specific primers were used for the first-strand cDNA. Over roughly 20 PCR cycles, TCRs were amplified from a constant-region primer and V-primer adapter. Each CDR3 protein is one row after TCRdb ran MiXCR on the reads. The sample lists approximately 6,000 distinct CDR3 sequences; around 80% were seen once. Receptor source: a human donor with advanced metastatic prostate, ovarian, gallbladder or colorectal cancer (not recorded which). This table probably holds off-target reads from a library built for another chain.

The genes are TRBV7-2 and TRBJ2-7, with 8 bases fitting TRBD1. Germline trimming cut 5 bases from V and 4 bases from J; bases unmatched to any gene: 10. This CDR3 contains 15 residues. Germline V CDR1 and CDR2: SGHTA, FQGNSA. The CDR3 spells CASSHQGDRYYEQYF. CDR3 bases: TGTGCCAGCAGCCATCAGGGGGACAGGTATTACGAGCAGTACTTC.

The table lists this clonotype with a few counts. The chain employs TRBV7-2 and TRBJ1-2, with D hard to call. Germline-derived CDR1 and CDR2 are SGHTA and FQGNSA. This CDR3 spans 13 amino acids. V gave up 5 bases and J gave up 8 bases, with 15 bases separating them. CDR3 residues: CASSPATYGGYTF. CDR3 nucleotides: TGTGCCAGCAGCCCCGCCACTTACGGGGGCTACACCTTC. Drawing the rest from reference TRBV7-2 and TRBJ1-2, the complete variable domain is GAGVSQSPSNKVTEKGKDVELRCDPISGHTALYWYRQSLGQGLEFLIYFQGNSAPDKSGLPSDRFSAERTGGSVSTLTIQRTQQEDSAVYLCASSPATYGGYTFGSGTRLTVV.

This clonotype was counted a few times. The V and J genes are TRBV6-1 and TRBJ2-1; no definite D call. The ends were cut back, 4 bases at V and 5 bases at J, with 3 bases in the middle. This CDR3 spans 11 amino acids. Germline assignment: CDR1 MNHNS and CDR2 SASEGT. The CDR3 DNA sequence: TGTGCCAGCAGTGCCCACAATGAGCAGTTCTTC. Translated: CASSAHNEQFF.

The V call is TRBV7-2, the J call TRBJ2-1; the match to TRBD2 covers 9 bases. V was clipped by 1 base and J by 9 bases; unmatched bases: 10. The CDR3 consists of 16 residues. The germline V gene has CDR1 SGHTA and CDR2 FQGNSA. CDR3 amino acids: CASSLGVAGGQGEQFF. DNA for the CDR3: TGTGCCAGCAGCTTAGGGGTCGCGGGGGGGCAGGGTGAGCAGTTCTTC.

The chain recombines TRBV6-8 with TRBJ2-5, with TRBD2 matching over 8 bases. J lost 2 bases, V lost 7 bases, and 9 bases had no gene match. The CDR3 runs to 15 residues. Germline CDR1 is MNHGY and CDR2 is SAAAGT. The CDR3 protein is CASIVAGGIQETQYF. CDR3 bases: TGTGCCAGCATCGTCGCGGGGGGAATACAAGAGACCCAGTACTTC.

This clonotype has just a few counts. The rearrangement links TRBV6-2 or TRBV6-3 to TRBJ1-5, with unresolved D. The germline gives CDR1 MNHEY, CDR2 SVGEGT. The V end lost 10 bases, the J end lost 6 bases, and 13 bases lay between the germline ends. The CDR3 covers 12 residues. In DNA form, the CDR3 reads TGTGCCACCCACGCAAGGGTTCAGCCCCAGCATTTT. This gives the protein CATHARVQPQHF.

This clonotype has a single count. The chain employs TRBV7-2 and TRBJ2-3; no clear D gene. CDR1 and CDR2 from the germline V gene are SGHTA and FQGNSA. CDR3 length: 12 residues. Deletions cut 3 bases from V and 5 bases from J, with 6 bases between. CDR3 loop: CASSLSRDTQYF. The DNA of the CDR3 is TGTGCCAGCAGCTTGTCTCGAGATACGCAGTATTTT. The full variable domain, with the rest looked up from reference TRBV7-2 and TRBJ2-3, is GAGVSQSPSNKVTEKGKDVELRCDPISGHTALYWYRQSLGQGLEFLIYFQGNSAPDKSGLPSDRFSAERTGGSVSTLTIQRTQQEDSAVYLCASSLSRDTQYFGPGTRLTVL.

The chain recombines TRBV7-2 with TRBJ2-3; 7 nucleotides agree with TRBD2. Losses at the gene ends were 5 bases for V and 8 bases for J; bases not matched to a gene: 7. Per germline, CDR1 SGHTA and CDR2 FQGNSA. This CDR3 is 13 amino acids long. The CDR3 protein is CASSATSSGTQYF. DNA of the CDR3: TGTGCCAGCAGCGCAACCTCTAGCGGTACGCAGTATTTT.

A few counts support this clonotype. J is TRBJ2-1 and V is TRBV29-1; D is ambiguous. The CDR3 extends over 12 amino acids. Germline V gene data show CDR1 as SQVTM and CDR2 as ANQGSEA. V was clipped by 2 bases and J by 10 bases, with 12 bases between them. The CDR3 region has the DNA TGCAGCGTTGAATCAGCCAGAGGAGAGCAGTTCTTC. The encoded protein is CSVESARGEQFF.

The V gene is TRBV7-8, the J gene TRBJ1-5, with D unresolved. Trimming stripped 1 base from V and 5 bases from J, with 6 bases between. This CDR3 region has 13 residues. CDR1 is SGHVS and CDR2 is FQNEAQ in the germline V gene. The chain's CDR3 is CASSLGGHQPQHF. In nucleotides, the CDR3 is TGTGCCAGCAGCTTAGGGGGTCATCAGCCCCAGCATTTT.

The chain employs TRBV30 and TRBJ1-2; D call uncertain. The V gene lost 2 bases and the J gene lost 5 bases, with 12 bases spanning the gap. The CDR3 is 13 residues long. Germline V CDR1 and CDR2: GTSNPN, SVGIG (reference sequence). CDR3 nucleotide sequence: TGTGCCTGGAGTTCTCAGGTTTTGTATGGCTACACCTTC. Its protein is CAWSSQVLYGYTF.

The chain has TRBV5-4 and TRBJ2-3; possible D gene TRBD1, 5 bases. The CDR3 is 15 residues long. The germline V gene has CDR1 SGHNT and CDR2 YYREEE (reference sequence). V shed 4 bases and J shed 4 bases, with 16 bases lying between them. The CDR3 bases are TGTGCCAGCAGCCCCTCCCCAAGGGGCGCAGATACGCAGTATTTT. Protein product: CASSPSPRGADTQYF.